Listed here is a single TCR beta chain. The sort gate was single viable CD3+CD4+CD8-CD45RO+ cells for memory CD4+ T cells. The V segment lost 4 bases and the J segment 8 bases; nucleotides outside the gene matches: 11. The CDR3 sequence is 15 residues long. CDR1 is LNHDA and CDR2 is SQIVND in the germline V gene (reference sequence). Generated by immunoSEQ multiplex PCR, the TCRdb table keeps only in-frame clones and is missing some. Here the sample spans 55,000 to 65,000 clones, about 81% being singletons. The data belong to a study of memory CD4+ T cells and cytomegalovirus serostatus. Sequencing was performed on memory CD4+ T cells from blood. The source of this sequence is an adult in good health and CMV-seronegative. The chain joins TRBV19 to TRBJ2-1; 7 bases align to TRBD1. CDR3 sequence: CASSKATGPNDEQFF. CDR3 bases: TGTGCCAGTAGTAAAGCGACAGGGCCTAATGATGAGCAGTTCTTC.